This T cell receptor beta chain is drawn from a study of blood T cell repertoires in COVID-19 (dated by TCRdb to about 2020). About the investigation overall: Samples covering the acute and convalescent phases of COVID-19 were provided by collaborators in the United States, Italy and Spain. The prospective study material was composed of cDNA or gDNA derived from T cells, B-cell-depleted T cells, or PBMCs. Deeply sampled blood TCRbeta repertoires from subjects exposed to, actively infected with, or recovered from COVID-19 were included in the dataset. The repertoires were released in a freely available public database intended as a resource for research on the immune response to SARS-CoV-2. Samples were obtained from the ongoing ImmuneRACE study (first 160 participants) and from 1,254 subjects provided by 6 global collaborators. Sample metadata almost always included a de-identified subject ID, COVID-19 status, age in years and sex. HLA class I and class II types, where available, came from metadata supplied by the sample provider rather than from assay-based typing. General findings and caveats noted by the study authors: Clinical and demographic metadata were provided uncurated, with the amount varying by source and participant.

Participants in the prospective study were aged roughly 18 to 89 years, lived in some 24 United States geographic areas, and enrolled through a virtual design. In the prospective study, cohorts were assigned on the basis of participant-reported clinical history obtained from a screening survey and a study questionnaire. For ImmuneRACE Cohort 3, a participant was defined as recovered based on two consecutive negative NP/OP PCR tests, clearance by a healthcare professional, or resolution of symptoms. In the prospective study, mobile phlebotomists collected whole blood, serum and a nasopharyngeal or oropharyngeal swab from each participant. Additional blood draws and questionnaires over an approximately two-month period could optionally be provided by prospective study participants. Prospective study blood samples were shipped either frozen or at room temperature before DNA extraction. V loses 2 bases at its end and J loses 7 bases; junction bases beyond the gene matches: 12. CDR1 and CDR2, per the germline V gene, are KGHSH and LQKENI. Measured from the cysteine to the phenylalanine, the CDR3 is 18 residues long. The read is trimmed to its CDR3 DNA, 54 bases read in frame from base 1.

TCRbeta CDR3 regions were amplified from genomic DNA using the immunoSEQ Assay, a bias-controlled multiplex PCR. The published analysis was carried out like this. Within the assay, amplification of reference gene primers was used to estimate how many nucleated cells each sample contained. To quantify the absolute abundance of each unique TCRbeta CDR3 rearrangement, sequence reads were collapsed and filtered. For each sample, productive Simpson clonality was calculated as the square root of Simpson's diversity index across productive rearrangements. Not all clones reach the TCRdb copy of this immuneACCESS table, which keeps in-frame sequences only. Checked studies attribute under half of the gap to unresolved V genes and leave the rest unexplained. V and J calls and clone size come straight from that table; D and trimming were deduced from the DNA. Across this sample there are hundreds of thousands of clones, with around nine tenths seen only once. Of the sample, about 6% falls within the top ten clones.

With respect to this clone: Its antigen specificity is not known. No base quality information exists; no much larger clone differs at one position.

The sequence is built from TRBV18 and TRBJ2-3; the junction holds 13 bases that match TRBD2. This TCR derives from a woman between 40 and 55 years old who had recovered from COVID-19. Material for sequencing was PBMCs or T cells enriched from blood (not recorded which). This receptor carries the CDR3 CASSPEGLAGYTTNTQYF. DNA sequence: TGTGCCAGCTCACCAGAGGGACTAGCGGGATATACGACAAATACGCAGTATTTT.